This T cell receptor beta chain was observed in a study of monozygotic twins with inflammatory bowel disease. During cDNA synthesis, UMIs that each contained a 6-nucleotide sample barcode were added by means of template switching. TCRdb re-called the 5' RACE reads and gives one entry per CDR3 protein, without DNA. The sample has 200,000 to 250,000 distinct CDR3 sequences. In regard to this clonotype: The antigen remains undetermined.

Study-wide results and caveats: Compared with healthy twins, IBD patients shared fewer clonotypes with others, especially with disease activity. Data gave no support to a single strong signal or clonotype associated with IBD.

The TCR comes from a human donor with ulcerative colitis or Crohn's disease, or a healthy co-twin of an affected twin (not recorded which). What was sequenced was blood.

The chain's CDR3 is CASSSSGKNIQYF. The chain links TRBV6-5 to TRBJ2-4. This CDR3 comprises 13 residues. Germline lookup yields CDR1 MNHEY and CDR2 SVGAGI.